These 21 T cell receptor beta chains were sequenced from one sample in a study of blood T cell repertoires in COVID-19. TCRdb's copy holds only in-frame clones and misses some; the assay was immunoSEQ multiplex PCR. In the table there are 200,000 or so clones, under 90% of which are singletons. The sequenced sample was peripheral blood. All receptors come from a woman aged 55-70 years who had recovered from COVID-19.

The CDR3 nucleotides read TGCAGCGTTGAAGGGGCAGGGCGCACTGAAGCTTTCTTT. Its translation is CSVEGAGRTEAFF. The chain combines TRBV29-1 with TRBJ1-1; tentatively, D is TRBD1 (5 bases). There are 13 residues in the CDR3. V was shortened by 1 base and J by 4 bases, with 10 bases between the two germline ends. Germline CDR1 and CDR2: SQVTM and ANQGSEA.

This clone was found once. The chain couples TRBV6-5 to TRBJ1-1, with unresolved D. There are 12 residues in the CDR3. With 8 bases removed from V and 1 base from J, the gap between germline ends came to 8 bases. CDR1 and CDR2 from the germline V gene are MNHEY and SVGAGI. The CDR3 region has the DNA TGTGCCAGCGGGTACAGGAACACTGAAGCTTTCTTT. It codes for CASGYRNTEAFF.

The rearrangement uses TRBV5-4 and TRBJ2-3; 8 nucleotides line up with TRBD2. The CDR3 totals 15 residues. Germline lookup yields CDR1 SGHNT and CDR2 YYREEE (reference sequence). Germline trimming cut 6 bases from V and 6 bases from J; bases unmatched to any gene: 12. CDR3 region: CASTGRATGGDTQYF. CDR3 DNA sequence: TGTGCCAGCACCGGGAGGGCCACCGGGGGGGATACGCAGTATTTT.

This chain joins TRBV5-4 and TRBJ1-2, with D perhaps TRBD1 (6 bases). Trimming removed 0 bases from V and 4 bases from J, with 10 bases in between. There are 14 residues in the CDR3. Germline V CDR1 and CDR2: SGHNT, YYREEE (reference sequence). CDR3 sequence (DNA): TGTGCCAGCAGCTTGGGGGTGGACAGCTATGGCTACACCTTC. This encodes CASSLGVDSYGYTF.

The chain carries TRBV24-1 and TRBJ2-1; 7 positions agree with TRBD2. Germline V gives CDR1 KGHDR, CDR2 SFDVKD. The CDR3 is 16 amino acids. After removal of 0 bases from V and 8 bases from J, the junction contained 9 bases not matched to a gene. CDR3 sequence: CATSDLRGGRADEQFF. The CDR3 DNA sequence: TGTGCCACCAGTGATTTGCGGGGAGGGAGGGCGGATGAGCAGTTCTTC.

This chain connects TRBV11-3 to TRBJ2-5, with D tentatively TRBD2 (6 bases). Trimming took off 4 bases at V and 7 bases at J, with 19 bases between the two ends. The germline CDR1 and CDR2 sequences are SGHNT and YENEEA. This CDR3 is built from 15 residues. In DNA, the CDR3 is TGTGCCAGCAGCTCTACTGGAGCGGGCGGGGTGACCCAGTACTTC. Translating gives CASSSTGAGGVTQYF.

The CDR3 nucleotides are TGTGCCAGCAGTTCCCAGGACACGTACGAGCAGTACTTC. Translated: CASSSQDTYEQYF. This chain connects TRBV6-2 or TRBV6-3 to TRBJ2-7; a weak D match, TRBD1 (5 bases). The CDR3 has 13 amino acids. Looked up from germline, CDR1 is MNHEY and CDR2 is SVGEGT. Trimming took off 4 bases at V and 4 bases at J, with 11 bases between the two ends.

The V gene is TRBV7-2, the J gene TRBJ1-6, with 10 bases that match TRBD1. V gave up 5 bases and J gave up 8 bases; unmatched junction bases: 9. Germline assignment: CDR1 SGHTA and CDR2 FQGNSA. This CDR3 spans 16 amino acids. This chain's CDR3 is CASSALTGTGDSPLHF. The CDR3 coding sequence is TGTGCCAGCAGCGCACTAACCGGGACAGGGGATTCACCCCTCCACTTT.

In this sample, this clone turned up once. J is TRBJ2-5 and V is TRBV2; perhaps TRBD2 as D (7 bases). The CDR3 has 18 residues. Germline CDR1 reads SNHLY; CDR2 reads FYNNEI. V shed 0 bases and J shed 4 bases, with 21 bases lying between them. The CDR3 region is CASSEALRLGGATETQYF. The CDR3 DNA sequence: TGTGCCAGCAGTGAAGCGCTTCGGCTGGGGGGGGCCACAGAGACCCAGTACTTC. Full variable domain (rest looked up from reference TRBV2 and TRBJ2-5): EPEVTQTPSHQVTQMGQEVILRCVPISNHLYFYWYRQILGQKVEFLVSFYNNEISEKSEIFDDQFSVERPDGSNFTLKIRSTKLEDSAMYFCASSEALRLGGATETQYFGPGTRLLVL.

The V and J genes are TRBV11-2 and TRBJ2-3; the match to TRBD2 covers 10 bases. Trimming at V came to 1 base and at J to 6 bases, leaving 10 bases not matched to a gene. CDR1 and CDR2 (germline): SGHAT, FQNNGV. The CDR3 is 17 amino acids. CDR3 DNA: TGTGCCAGCAGCTTAGTGGTTCAGCGGGGGGGTGGCGATACGCAGTATTTT. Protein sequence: CASSLVVQRGGGDTQYF.

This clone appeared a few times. Here the CDR3 DNA reads TGTGCCAGCAGTGAATTGGAGCCCGGGGAGCTGTTTTTT. As protein: CASSELEPGELFF. The V gene is TRBV2, the J gene TRBJ2-2; no definite D call. The germline V gene has CDR1 SNHLY and CDR2 FYNNEI. The CDR3 sequence is 13 residues long. Trimming stripped 2 bases from V and 6 bases from J, with 7 bases between.

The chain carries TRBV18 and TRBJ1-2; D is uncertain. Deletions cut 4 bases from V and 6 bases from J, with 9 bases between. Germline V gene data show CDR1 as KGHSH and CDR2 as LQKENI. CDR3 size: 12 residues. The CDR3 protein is CASSQLRDGYTF. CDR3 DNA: TGTGCCAGCTCACAGCTAAGAGATGGCTACACCTTC.

In nucleotides, the CDR3 is TGTGCCAGCAGGGGGGACGGACAGGGGGCAGCGGAGCAGTTCTTC. Amino acid sequence: CASRGDGQGAAEQFF. The V call is TRBV6-5, the J call TRBJ2-1, with 11 bases lining up with TRBD1. The CDR3 is 15 amino acids. Per germline, CDR1 MNHEY and CDR2 SVGAGI. V shed 6 bases and J 10 bases; nucleotides not matched to a gene: 11.

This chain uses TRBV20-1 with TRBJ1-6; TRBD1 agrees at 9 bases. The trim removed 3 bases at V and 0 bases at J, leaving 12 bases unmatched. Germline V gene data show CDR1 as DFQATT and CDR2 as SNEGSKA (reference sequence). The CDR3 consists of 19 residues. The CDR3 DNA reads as TGCAGTGCTAGTCGTCCCGGGACAGGGTCAGGCTCCTATAATTCACCCCTCCACTTT. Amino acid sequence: CSASRPGTGSGSYNSPLHF.

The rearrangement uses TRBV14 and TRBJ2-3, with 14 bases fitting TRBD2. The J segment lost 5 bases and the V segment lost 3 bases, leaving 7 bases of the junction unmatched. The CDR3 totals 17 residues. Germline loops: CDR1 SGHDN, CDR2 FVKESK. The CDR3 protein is CASSHETSGGALDTQYF. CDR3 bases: TGTGCCAGCAGCCATGAGACTAGCGGGGGGGCCTTAGATACGCAGTATTTT.

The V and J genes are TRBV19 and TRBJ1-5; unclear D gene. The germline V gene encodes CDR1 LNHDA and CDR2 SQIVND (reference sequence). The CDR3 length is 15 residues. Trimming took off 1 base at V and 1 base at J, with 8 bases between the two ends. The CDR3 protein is CASSIGSGSNQPQHF. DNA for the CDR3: TGTGCCAGTAGTATAGGGTCCGGGAGCAATCAGCCCCAGCATTTT.

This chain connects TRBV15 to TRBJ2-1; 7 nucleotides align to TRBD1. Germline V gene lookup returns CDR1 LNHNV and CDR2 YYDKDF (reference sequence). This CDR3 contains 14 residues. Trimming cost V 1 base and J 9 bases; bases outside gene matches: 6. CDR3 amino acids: CATSRGVGGSEQFF. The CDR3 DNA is TGTGCCACCAGCAGAGGAGTAGGGGGCAGTGAGCAGTTCTTC.

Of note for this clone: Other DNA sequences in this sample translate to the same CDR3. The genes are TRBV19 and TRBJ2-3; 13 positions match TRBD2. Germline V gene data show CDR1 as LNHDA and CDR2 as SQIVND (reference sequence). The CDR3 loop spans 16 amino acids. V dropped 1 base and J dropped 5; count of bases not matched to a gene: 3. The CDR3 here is CASSIGTSGGQDTQYF. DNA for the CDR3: TGTGCCAGTAGTATAGGGACTAGCGGGGGACAAGATACGCAGTATTTT.

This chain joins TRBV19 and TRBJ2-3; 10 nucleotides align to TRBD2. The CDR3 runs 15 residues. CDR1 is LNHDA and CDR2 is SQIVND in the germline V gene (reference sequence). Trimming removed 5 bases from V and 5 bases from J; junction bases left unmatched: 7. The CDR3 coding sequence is TGTGCCAGTAGTTGGTCGAGCGGGGGGGGAGATACGCAGTATTTT. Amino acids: CASSWSSGGGDTQYF.

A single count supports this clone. The CDR3 region is CASSLATGGVGNTIYF. CDR3 DNA: TGTGCCAGCAGCTTGGCTACAGGGGGCGTCGGAAACACCATATATTTT. This chain links TRBV5-6 with TRBJ1-3, with 9 bases that match TRBD1. Looked up from germline, CDR1 is SGHDT and CDR2 is YYEEEE. This CDR3 has 16 residues. Trimming cost V 0 bases and J 4 bases; bases outside gene matches: 5.

CDR3 sequence reads: CASSQDSGGAGGTDTQYF. The CDR3 region has the DNA TGCGCCAGCAGCCAAGATAGCGGGGGGGCCGGAGGCACAGATACGCAGTATTTT. The J gene is TRBJ2-3, the V gene TRBV4-1, with 11 positions matching TRBD2. V was pared by 0 bases and J by 1 base, with 6 bases of the junction left unmatched. The CDR3 is 18 residues long. CDR1 MGHRA and CDR2 YSYEKL come from the germline V gene.